The 28 T cell receptor beta chains below all came from one sample that was sequenced in a study of blood T cell repertoires in COVID-19. TCRdb keeps only in-frame clones here, not all; method: immunoSEQ multiplex PCR. The sample contains roughly 70,000 clones, 85% to 90% of which appear only once. Sequences were obtained from peripheral blood. These TCRs come from a man of 80 years or more with acute or convalescent COVID-19.

V usage is TRBV10-1 and J usage is TRBJ2-7, with D unclear. The germline V gene encodes CDR1 WNHNN and CDR2 SYGVQD (reference sequence). The CDR3 has 13 amino acids. V was clipped by 2 bases and J by 5 bases, with 10 bases between them. DNA of the CDR3: TGCGCCAGCAGTGAGAGCCAGGCCAACGAGCAGTACTTC. It specifies CASSESQANEQYF.

This clone was found a few times. The gene calls are TRBV20-1 and TRBJ2-7, with TRBD1 matching over 10 bases. The CDR3 contains 16 residues. Germline CDR1 DFQATT, CDR2 SNEGSKA (reference sequence). The trim removed 3 bases at V and 0 bases at J, leaving 8 bases unmatched. The CDR3, as DNA: TGCAGTGCTAGTGGTGACAGGGGGCTTTACTCCTACGAGCAGTACTTC. It translates to CSASGDRGLYSYEQYF.

This chain joins TRBV30 and TRBJ2-7, with 10 bases fitting TRBD2. V was pared by 2 bases and J by 5 bases, with 21 bases of the junction left unmatched. Germline lookup yields CDR1 GTSNPN and CDR2 SVGIG (reference sequence). The CDR3 totals 19 residues. Here the CDR3 reads CAWSPFRGELLAGVDEQYF. In DNA form, the CDR3 reads TGTGCCTGGAGTCCCTTCCGGGGAGAGCTGCTAGCGGGAGTCGACGAGCAGTACTTC.

The CDR3 sequence is CASSATGSIQPQHF. The CDR3 bases are TGTGCCAGTAGTGCGACAGGGTCAATCCAGCCCCAGCATTTT. The V gene is TRBV19, the J gene TRBJ1-5; 7 bases match TRBD1. After removal of 5 bases from V and 7 bases from J, the junction contained 8 bases not matched to a gene. Germline V gene sequence: CDR1 LNHDA, CDR2 SQIVND (reference sequence). The CDR3 totals 14 residues.

The rearrangement joins TRBV2 to TRBJ2-2; 11 bases align to TRBD1. The length of the CDR3 is 15 residues. With V trimmed by 4 bases and J by 5 bases, 3 bases remained unmatched. Per the germline V gene, CDR1 is SNHLY and CDR2 is FYNNEI. The CDR3 here is CASSVGTGGTGELFF. The DNA of the CDR3 is TGTGCCAGCAGTGTCGGGACAGGGGGGACCGGGGAGCTGTTTTTT.

This clone was observed once. The chain carries TRBV30 and TRBJ1-6; 7 bases are a match to TRBD1. V gave up 5 bases and J gave up 7 bases; unmatched junction bases: 8. The CDR3 consists of 14 residues. CDR1 is GTSNPN, CDR2 SVGIG, per germline (reference sequence). CDR3 nucleotide sequence: TGTGCCTGGGATACGACAGGGAACAATTCACCCCTCCACTTT. The encoded protein is CAWDTTGNNSPLHF.

The chain combines TRBV19 with TRBJ1-1; 8 nucleotides align to TRBD1. The CDR3 length is 14 residues. The junction had 3 bases not matched to a gene; V was cut back by 1 base and J by 5 bases. Germline V gene sequence: CDR1 LNHDA, CDR2 SQIVND (reference sequence). This CDR3 is CASSIGTGSTEAFF. The CDR3 DNA follows: TGTGCCAGTAGTATAGGGACAGGGTCTACTGAAGCTTTCTTT.

The chain links TRBV30 to TRBJ1-1; no clear D gene. The CDR3 is 14 amino acids. CDR1 GTSNPN and CDR2 SVGIG come from the germline V gene (reference sequence). Trimming pared 0 bases from V and 1 base from J, leaving 9 bases between. The CDR3 sequence is CAWSVWAGNTEAFF. The CDR3 DNA reads TGTGCCTGGAGTGTGTGGGCGGGGAACACTGAAGCTTTCTTT.

The rearrangement links TRBV10-3 to TRBJ2-7; possibly TRBD2 for D (6 bases). The germline V gene encodes CDR1 ENHRY and CDR2 SYGVKD. V dropped 6 bases and J dropped 2 bases, with 11 bases sitting between them. The CDR3 contains 13 residues. CDR3 residues: CAISSGGTYEQYF. The DNA for the CDR3 is TGTGCCATCAGCTCCGGGGGAACCTACGAGCAGTACTTC.

The chain has TRBV5-4 and TRBJ1-1, with TRBD1 identical over 7 bases. This CDR3 comprises 15 residues. CDR1 SGHNT and CDR2 YYREEE come from the germline V gene (reference sequence). Trimming at V came to 3 bases and at J to 4 bases, leaving 9 bases not matched to a gene. DNA of the CDR3: TGTGCCAGCAGCTCGGCTCCACAGGGGCGCACTGAAGCTTTCTTT. This encodes CASSSAPQGRTEAFF.

The rearrangement joins TRBV12-3 or TRBV12-4 to TRBJ1-5; D might be TRBD1 (5 bases). This CDR3 comprises 13 residues. V was cut by 3 bases and J by 4 bases, with 7 bases left in between. The CDR3 protein is CASSLSGNQPQHF. DNA of the CDR3: TGTGCCAGCAGTTTGTCAGGGAATCAGCCCCAGCATTTT.

This clone has only one observation. J is TRBJ2-3 and V is TRBV18; 8 nucleotides align to TRBD2. Germline assignment: CDR1 KGHSH and CDR2 LQKENI. This CDR3 region has 17 residues. Losses at the gene ends were 3 bases for V and 0 bases for J; bases not matched to a gene: 8. CDR3: CASSPGRQRESTDTQYF. CDR3 nucleotide sequence: TGTGCCAGCTCACCCGGGCGACAGCGGGAGAGCACAGATACGCAGTATTTT.

The gene calls are TRBV5-1 and TRBJ2-1; TRBD2 aligns across 11 bases. The CDR3 runs to 16 residues. V lost 0 bases and J lost 5; bases outside the gene matches: 4. Germline CDR1 SGHRS, CDR2 YFSETQ. The CDR3 reads CASSLVPGLADNEQFF. The CDR3 DNA reads TGCGCCAGCAGCTTGGTCCCGGGACTAGCGGACAATGAGCAGTTCTTC. Supplemented by reference TRBV5-1 and TRBJ2-1, the full variable domain reads KAGVTQTPRYLIKTRGQQVTLSCSPISGHRSVSWYQQTPGQGLQFLFEYFSETQRNKGNFPGRFSGRQFSNSRSEMNVSTLELGDSALYLCASSLVPGLADNEQFFGPGTRLTVL.

V and J are TRBV27 and TRBJ2-2; 8 positions agree with TRBD1. This CDR3 spans 16 amino acids. Per germline, CDR1 MNHEY and CDR2 SMNVEV (reference sequence). The trim removed 2 bases at V and 5 bases at J, leaving 7 bases unmatched. CDR3 DNA: TGTGCCAGCAGTTTAATTCAGGGGGCGAGAACCGGGGAGCTGTTTTTT. It yields the protein CASSLIQGARTGELFF.

The chain carries TRBV11-2 and TRBJ1-1; D is unresolved. This CDR3 has 13 residues. CDR1 is SGHAT and CDR2 is FQNNGV in the germline V gene. V lost 5 bases to trimming and J lost 1 base, with 8 bases between them. CDR3 DNA: TGTGCCAGCAGCCGCCACACGAACACTGAAGCTTTCTTT. It specifies CASSRHTNTEAFF.

The rearrangement links TRBV19 to TRBJ1-1; D might be TRBD1 (6 bases). V lost 6 bases, J lost 4 bases, and 15 bases lay in between. The V gene's germline CDR1 is LNHDA and CDR2 SQIVND (reference sequence). This CDR3 is 14 amino acids long. CDR3 loop: CASRQGNLGTEAFF. CDR3 bases: TGTGCCAGTAGACAGGGTAATTTGGGCACTGAAGCTTTCTTT.

The chain combines TRBV7-3 with TRBJ2-1, with 9 bases identical to TRBD1. Unmatched junction bases numbered 6, after V lost 6 bases and J lost 6 bases. This CDR3 has 14 amino acids. Germline CDR1 SGHTA, CDR2 FQGTGA. The CDR3 reads CASSQGQGFNEQFF. CDR3 coding DNA: TGTGCCAGCAGTCAGGGACAGGGCTTCAATGAGCAGTTCTTC.

This chain uses TRBV27 with TRBJ1-1, with D perhaps matching TRBD1 (6 bases). The CDR3 runs 13 residues. V lost 6 bases to trimming and J lost 3 bases, with 11 bases between them. Germline values: CDR1 MNHEY, CDR2 SMNVEV (reference sequence). The CDR3 is CASREDSYTEAFF. The DNA of the CDR3 is TGTGCCAGCAGGGAGGACAGCTACACTGAAGCTTTCTTT.

This chain joins TRBV4-1 and TRBJ2-7; tentatively, D is TRBD1 (6 bases). The CDR3 is made up of 15 amino acids. V lost 2 bases and J 6 bases, leaving 17 bases between the germline ends. The germline gives CDR1 MGHRA, CDR2 YSYEKL. The CDR3 DNA is TGCGCCAGCAGCCAACTCGGCAGGGGAAAGGGCGAGCAGTACTTC. Protein sequence: CASSQLGRGKGEQYF.

The chain joins TRBV30 to TRBJ2-7; 7 nucleotides align to TRBD1. Germline trimming cut 5 bases from V and 9 bases from J; bases unmatched to any gene: 4. Germline CDR1 GTSNPN, CDR2 SVGIG (reference sequence). This CDR3 is 10 amino acids long. The CDR3 DNA follows: TGTGCCTGGGGAAACAGGGGGCAGTACTTC. It yields the protein CAWGNRGQYF.

The rearrangement joins TRBV6-1 to TRBJ2-3, with 12 bases that match TRBD2. The germline V gene encodes CDR1 MNHNS and CDR2 SASEGT. J was trimmed by 3 bases and V by 3 bases; bases with no gene match: 4. The CDR3 is 16 residues long. DNA for the CDR3: TGTGCCAGCAGTGAGACTAGCGGGAGAAGGACAGATACGCAGTATTTT. Its translation: CASSETSGRRTDTQYF.

The V and J genes are TRBV19 and TRBJ1-1; D uncertain. The V end lost 5 bases, the J end lost 7 bases, and 20 bases lay between the germline ends. There are 15 residues in the CDR3. CDR1 and CDR2 (germline): LNHDA, SQIVND (reference sequence). The CDR3 DNA reads TGTGCCAGTAGTCTTCAACTAGACTCTTCGGGTGAAGCTTTCTTT. The encoded protein is CASSLQLDSSGEAFF.

This clone was picked up a small number of times. The sample contains more than one DNA sequence encoding this CDR3. This chain links TRBV2 with TRBJ2-7; 7 nucleotides align to TRBD2. CDR3 length: 12 residues. Unmatched junction bases numbered 2, after V lost 6 bases and J lost 3 bases. The V gene's germline CDR1 is SNHLY and CDR2 FYNNEI. This CDR3 is CASRGGLYEQYF. The CDR3 DNA reads as TGTGCCAGCAGGGGAGGGCTCTACGAGCAGTACTTC.

The chain links TRBV9 to TRBJ1-1; TRBD1 is a possible D gene (6 bases). Between the trimmed V and J ends, which lost 6 bases and 2 bases, there was a span of 17 bases. CDR3 length equals 15 residues. Per germline, CDR1 SGDLS and CDR2 YYNGEE. CDR3 in amino acids: CASTPARGYNTEAFF. The CDR3 bases are TGTGCCAGCACACCCGCCAGGGGCTATAACACTGAAGCTTTCTTT. Complete variable domain (other parts from reference TRBV9 and TRBJ1-1): DSGVTQTPKHLITATGQRVTLRCSPRSGDLSVYWYQQSLDQGLQFLIQYYNGEERAKGNILERFSAQQFPDLHSELNLSSLELGDSALYFCASTPARGYNTEAFFGQGTRLTVV.

This chain joins TRBV24-1 and TRBJ1-1; 7 nucleotides agree with TRBD1. Germline CDR1 and CDR2: KGHDR and SFDVKD. V shed 6 bases, J shed 5 bases, and the junction held 5 bases outside the gene matches. The CDR3 is made up of 13 amino acids. CDR3 nucleotide sequence: TGTGCCACCAGTCGACAGGGAGGTACTGAAGCTTTCTTT. Translated, it gives CATSRQGGTEAFF.

The chain links TRBV29-1 to TRBJ2-5; D is perhaps TRBD1 (5 bases). Germline lookup yields CDR1 SQVTM and CDR2 ANQGSEA. CDR3 size: 11 residues. With 4 bases removed from V and 5 bases from J, the gap between germline ends came to 8 bases. In nucleotides, the CDR3 is TGCAGCGTTGGCAGGGTGGAGACCCAGTACTTC. Translation: CSVGRVETQYF.

The chain employs TRBV3-1 (or the pseudogene TRBV3-2) and TRBJ2-4; D is undetermined. Trimming shortened V by 4 bases and J by 0 bases, and 10 bases separated the two germline ends. Germline CDR1 reads LGHDT; CDR2 reads YNNKEL (reference sequence). This CDR3 comprises 15 residues. In DNA form, the CDR3 reads TGTGCCAGCAGCCTTACCTACCTAGCCAAAAACATTCAGTACTTC. The encoded protein is CASSLTYLAKNIQYF.

V usage is TRBV24-1 and J usage is TRBJ1-5, with D perhaps TRBD1 (6 bases). Trimming took 4 bases from V and 4 from J, leaving 10 bases between them. CDR3 size: 14 residues. Germline CDR1 reads KGHDR; CDR2 reads SFDVKD. The CDR3 is CATSENRDNQPQHF. For the CDR3, the DNA is TGTGCCACCAGTGAAAACAGGGATAATCAGCCCCAGCATTTT.